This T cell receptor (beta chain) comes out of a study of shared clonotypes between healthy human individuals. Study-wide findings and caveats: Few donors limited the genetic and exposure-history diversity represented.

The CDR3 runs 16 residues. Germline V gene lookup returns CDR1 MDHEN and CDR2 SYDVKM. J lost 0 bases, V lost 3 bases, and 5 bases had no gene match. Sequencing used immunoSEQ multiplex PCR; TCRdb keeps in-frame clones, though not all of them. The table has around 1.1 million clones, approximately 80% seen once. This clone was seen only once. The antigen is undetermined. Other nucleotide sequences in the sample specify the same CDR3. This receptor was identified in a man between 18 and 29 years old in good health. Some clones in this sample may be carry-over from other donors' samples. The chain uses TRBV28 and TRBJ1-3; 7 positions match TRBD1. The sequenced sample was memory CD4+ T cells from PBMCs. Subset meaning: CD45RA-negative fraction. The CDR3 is CASSLMTGSSGNTIYF. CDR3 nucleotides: TGTGCCAGCAGTTTGATGACAGGGAGCTCTGGAAACACCATATATTTT.